This paragraph reports one T cell receptor beta chain. These data are taken from a study of blood T cell repertoires in COVID-19. Study information: Donors in the United States, Italy and Spain gave samples during acute or convalescent COVID-19. PBMCs, B-cell-depleted T cells, or T cells were the source of the cDNA or gDNA that made up the material.

Under the authors' procedure: The assay estimated nucleated cells by amplifying reference gene primers. Clones were sequenced by immunoSEQ multiplex PCR, and TCRdb holds only the in-frame ones, with some missing. The V and J calls and clone size are taken from that table; D and trimming were inferred from the DNA. The sample records around 92,000 clones, about 86% being singletons. Germline V gives CDR1 SGDLS, CDR2 YYNGEE. V was pared by 0 bases and J by 8 bases, with 9 bases between. The CDR3 has 13 amino acids. The sequence came from a woman in her sixties or seventies in a cohort sampled during active or convalescent COVID-19. V usage is TRBV9 and J usage is TRBJ2-1; D remains unclear. The sequenced sample consisted of peripheral blood. CDR3 bases: TGTGCCAGCAGCGTAGATGGCGGCGATGAGCAGTTCTTC. This translates into CASSVDGGDEQFF.